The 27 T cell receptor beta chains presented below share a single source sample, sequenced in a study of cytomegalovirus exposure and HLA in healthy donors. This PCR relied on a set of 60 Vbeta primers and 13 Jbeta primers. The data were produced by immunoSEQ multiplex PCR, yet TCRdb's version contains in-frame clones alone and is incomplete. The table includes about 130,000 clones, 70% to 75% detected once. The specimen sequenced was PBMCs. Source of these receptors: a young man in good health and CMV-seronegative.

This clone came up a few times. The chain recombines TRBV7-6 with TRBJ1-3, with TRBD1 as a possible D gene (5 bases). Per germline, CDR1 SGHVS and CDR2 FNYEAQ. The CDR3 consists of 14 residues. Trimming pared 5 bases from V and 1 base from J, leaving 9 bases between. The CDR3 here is CASSNGGSGNTIYF. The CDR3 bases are TGTGCCAGCAGCAATGGGGGGTCTGGAAACACCATATATTTT.

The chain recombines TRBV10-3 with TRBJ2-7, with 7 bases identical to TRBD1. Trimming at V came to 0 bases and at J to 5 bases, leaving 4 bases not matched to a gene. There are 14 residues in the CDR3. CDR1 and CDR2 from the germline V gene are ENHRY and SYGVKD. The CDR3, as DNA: TGTGCCATCAGTGAGTCCCGGACAGGACACGAGCAGTACTTC. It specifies CAISESRTGHEQYF.

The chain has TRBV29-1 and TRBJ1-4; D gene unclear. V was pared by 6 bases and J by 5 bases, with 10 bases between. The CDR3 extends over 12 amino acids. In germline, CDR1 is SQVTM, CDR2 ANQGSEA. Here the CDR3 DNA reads TGCAGCGTCATCGGACTGAATGAAAAACTGTTTTTT. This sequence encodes CSVIGLNEKLFF. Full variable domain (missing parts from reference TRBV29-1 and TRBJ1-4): SAVISQKPSRDICQRGTSLTIQCQVDSQVTMMFWYRQQPGQSLTLIATANQGSEATYESGFVIDKFPISRPNLTFSTLTVSNMSPEDSSIYLCSVIGLNEKLFFGSGTQLSVL.

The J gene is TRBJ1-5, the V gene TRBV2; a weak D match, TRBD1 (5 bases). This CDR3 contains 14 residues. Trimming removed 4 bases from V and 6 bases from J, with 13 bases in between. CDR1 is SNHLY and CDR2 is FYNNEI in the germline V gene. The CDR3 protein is CASSGSGATQPQHF. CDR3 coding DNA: TGTGCCAGCAGTGGGAGTGGGGCCACTCAGCCCCAGCATTTT.

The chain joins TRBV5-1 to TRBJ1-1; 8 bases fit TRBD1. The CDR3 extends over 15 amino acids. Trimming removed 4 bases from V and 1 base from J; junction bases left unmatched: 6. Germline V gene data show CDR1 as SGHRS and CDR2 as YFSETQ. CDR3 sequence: CASSVGQGTNTEAFF. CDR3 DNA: TGCGCCAGCAGCGTAGGACAGGGAACGAACACTGAAGCTTTCTTT.

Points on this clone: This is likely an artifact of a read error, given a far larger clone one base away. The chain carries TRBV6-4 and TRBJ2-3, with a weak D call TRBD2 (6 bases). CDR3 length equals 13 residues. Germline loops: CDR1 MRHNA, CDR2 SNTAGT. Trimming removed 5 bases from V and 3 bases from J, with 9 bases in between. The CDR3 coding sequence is TGTGCCAGCAGTCGGCGGGAAACAGATACGCAGTATTTT. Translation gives CASSRRETDTQYF.

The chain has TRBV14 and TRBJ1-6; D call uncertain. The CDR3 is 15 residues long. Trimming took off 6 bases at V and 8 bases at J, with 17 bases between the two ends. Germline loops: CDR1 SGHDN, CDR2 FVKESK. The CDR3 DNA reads TGTGCCAGCAGACGCGGAACAATAAGCGATTCACCCCTCCACTTT. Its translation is CASRRGTISDSPLHF. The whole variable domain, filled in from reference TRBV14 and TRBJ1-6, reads EAGVTQFPSHSVIEKGQTVTLRCDPISGHDNLYWYRRVMGKEIKFLLHFVKESKQDESGMPNNRFLAERTGGTYSTLKVQPAELEDSGVYFCASRRGTISDSPLHFGNGTRLTVT.

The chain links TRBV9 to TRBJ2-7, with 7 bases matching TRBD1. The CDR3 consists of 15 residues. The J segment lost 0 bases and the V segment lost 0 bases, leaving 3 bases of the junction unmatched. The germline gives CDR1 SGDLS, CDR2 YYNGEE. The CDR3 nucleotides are TGTGCCAGCAGCGTAGACGCAGGGGGCTCCTACGAGCAGTACTTC. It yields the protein CASSVDAGGSYEQYF.

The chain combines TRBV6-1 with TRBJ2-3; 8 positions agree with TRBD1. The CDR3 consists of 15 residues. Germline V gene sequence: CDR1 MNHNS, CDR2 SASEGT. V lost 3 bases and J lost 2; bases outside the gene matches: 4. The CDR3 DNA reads TGTGCCAGCAGTGATCACAGGGGGTTCACAGATACGCAGTATTTT. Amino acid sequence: CASSDHRGFTDTQYF.

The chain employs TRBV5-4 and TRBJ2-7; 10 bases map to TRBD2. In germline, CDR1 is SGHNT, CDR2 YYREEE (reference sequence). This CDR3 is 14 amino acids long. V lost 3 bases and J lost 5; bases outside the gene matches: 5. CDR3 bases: TGTGCCAGCAGCTACACCGGGACTAGCGACGAGCAGTACTTC. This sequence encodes CASSYTGTSDEQYF.

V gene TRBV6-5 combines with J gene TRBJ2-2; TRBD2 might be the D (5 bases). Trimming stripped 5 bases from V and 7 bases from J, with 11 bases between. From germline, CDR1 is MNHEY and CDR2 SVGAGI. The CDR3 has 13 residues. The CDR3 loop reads CASSILGSGELFF. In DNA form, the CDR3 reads TGTGCCAGCAGTATACTAGGCAGCGGGGAGCTGTTTTTT.

Here the CDR3 reads CASSLIVTGEQFF. The CDR3 coding sequence is TGCGCCAGCAGCTTGATAGTTACGGGTGAGCAGTTCTTC. The chain links TRBV5-1 to TRBJ2-1; D remains ambiguous. The CDR3 runs to 13 residues. Germline V lookup: CDR1 SGHRS, CDR2 YFSETQ. V gave up 1 base and J gave up 9 bases, with 11 bases separating them. Full variable domain (remainder filled in from reference TRBV5-1 and TRBJ2-1): KAGVTQTPRYLIKTRGQQVTLSCSPISGHRSVSWYQQTPGQGLQFLFEYFSETQRNKGNFPGRFSGRQFSNSRSEMNVSTLELGDSALYLCASSLIVTGEQFFGPGTRLTVL.

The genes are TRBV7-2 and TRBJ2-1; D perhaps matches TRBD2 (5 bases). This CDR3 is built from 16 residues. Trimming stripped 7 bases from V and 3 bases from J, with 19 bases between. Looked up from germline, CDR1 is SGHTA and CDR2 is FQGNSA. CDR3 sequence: CASTLRTGFGYNEQFF. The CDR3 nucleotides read TGTGCCAGCACCCTTCGTACGGGGTTTGGCTACAATGAGCAGTTCTTC. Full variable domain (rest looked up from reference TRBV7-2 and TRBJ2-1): GAGVSQSPSNKVTEKGKDVELRCDPISGHTALYWYRQSLGQGLEFLIYFQGNSAPDKSGLPSDRFSAERTGGSVSTLTIQRTQQEDSAVYLCASTLRTGFGYNEQFFGPGTRLTVL.

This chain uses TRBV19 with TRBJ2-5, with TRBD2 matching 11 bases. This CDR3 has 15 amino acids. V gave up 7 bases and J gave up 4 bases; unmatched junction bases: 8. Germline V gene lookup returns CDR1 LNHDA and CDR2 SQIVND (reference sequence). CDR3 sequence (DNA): TGTGCCAGTAAATTCACTAGCGGGGGCCCAGAGACCCAGTACTTC. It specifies CASKFTSGGPETQYF.

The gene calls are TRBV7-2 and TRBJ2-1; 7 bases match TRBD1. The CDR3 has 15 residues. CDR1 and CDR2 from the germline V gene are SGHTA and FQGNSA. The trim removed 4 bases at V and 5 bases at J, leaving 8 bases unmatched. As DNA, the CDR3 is TGTGCCAGCAGCTCAAGACAGGGAAGGAACAATGAGCAGTTCTTC. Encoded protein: CASSSRQGRNNEQFF.

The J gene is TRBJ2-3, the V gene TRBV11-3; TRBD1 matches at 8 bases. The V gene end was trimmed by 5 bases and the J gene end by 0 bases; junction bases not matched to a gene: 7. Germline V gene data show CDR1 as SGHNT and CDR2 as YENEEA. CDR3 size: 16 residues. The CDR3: CASSEGQGSSTDTQYF. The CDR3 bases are TGTGCCAGCAGCGAAGGACAGGGCTCTAGCACAGATACGCAGTATTTT.

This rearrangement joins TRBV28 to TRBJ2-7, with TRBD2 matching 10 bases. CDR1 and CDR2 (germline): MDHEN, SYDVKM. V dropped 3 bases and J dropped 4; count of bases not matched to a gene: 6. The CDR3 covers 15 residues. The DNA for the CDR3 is TGTGCCAGCAGTTTCCCTAGCGGGAGTTTTTACGAGCAGTACTTC. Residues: CASSFPSGSFYEQYF.

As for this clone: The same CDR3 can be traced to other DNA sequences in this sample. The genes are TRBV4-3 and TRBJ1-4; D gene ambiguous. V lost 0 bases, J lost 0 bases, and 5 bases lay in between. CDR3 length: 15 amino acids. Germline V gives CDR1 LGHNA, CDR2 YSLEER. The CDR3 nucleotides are TGCGCCAGCAGCCAAGATCGAGCAACTAATGAAAAACTGTTTTTT. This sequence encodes CASSQDRATNEKLFF.

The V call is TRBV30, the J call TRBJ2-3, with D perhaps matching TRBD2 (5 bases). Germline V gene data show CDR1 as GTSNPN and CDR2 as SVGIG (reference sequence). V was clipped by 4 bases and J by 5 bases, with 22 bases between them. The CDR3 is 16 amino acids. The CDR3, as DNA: TGTGCCTGGAATTTGCCGGACTGGGGTAAGGGAGATACGCAGTATTTT. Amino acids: CAWNLPDWGKGDTQYF. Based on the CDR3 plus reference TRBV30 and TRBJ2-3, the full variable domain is SQTIHQWPATLVQPVGSPLSLECTVEGTSNPNLYWYRQAAGRGLQLLFYSVGIGQISSEVPQNLSASRPQDRQFILSSKKLLLSDSGFYLCAWNLPDWGKGDTQYFGPGTRLTVL.

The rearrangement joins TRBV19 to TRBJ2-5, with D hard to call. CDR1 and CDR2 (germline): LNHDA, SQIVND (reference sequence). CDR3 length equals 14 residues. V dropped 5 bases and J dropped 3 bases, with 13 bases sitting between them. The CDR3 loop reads CASSSRGFEETQYF. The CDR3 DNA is TGTGCCAGTAGTTCCCGCGGTTTTGAAGAGACCCAGTACTTC.

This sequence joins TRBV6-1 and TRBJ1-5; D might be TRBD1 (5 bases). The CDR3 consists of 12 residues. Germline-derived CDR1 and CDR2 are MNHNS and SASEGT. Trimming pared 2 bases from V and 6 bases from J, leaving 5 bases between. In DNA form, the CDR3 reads TGTGCCAGCAGTGAACAGGGTCAGCCCCAGCATTTT. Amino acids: CASSEQGQPQHF.

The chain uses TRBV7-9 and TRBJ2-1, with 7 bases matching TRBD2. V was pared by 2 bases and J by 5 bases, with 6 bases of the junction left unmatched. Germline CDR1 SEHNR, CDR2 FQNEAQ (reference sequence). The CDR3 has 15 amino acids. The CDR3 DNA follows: TGTGCCAGCAGCTTACTACGGGGGGAAAACAATGAGCAGTTCTTC. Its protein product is CASSLLRGENNEQFF.

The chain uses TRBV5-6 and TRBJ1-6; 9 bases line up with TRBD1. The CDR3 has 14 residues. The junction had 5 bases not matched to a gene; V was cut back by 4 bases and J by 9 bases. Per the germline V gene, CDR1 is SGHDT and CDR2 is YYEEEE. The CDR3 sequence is CASSPGQGFSPLHF. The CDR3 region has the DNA TGTGCCAGCAGCCCAGGACAGGGGTTTTCACCCCTCCACTTT.

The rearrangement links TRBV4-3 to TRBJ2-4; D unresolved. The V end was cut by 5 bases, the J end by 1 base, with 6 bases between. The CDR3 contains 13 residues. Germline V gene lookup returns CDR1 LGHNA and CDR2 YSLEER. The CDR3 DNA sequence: TGCGCCAGCAGCGGTAGTGCCAAAAACATTCAGTACTTC. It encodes CASSGSAKNIQYF.

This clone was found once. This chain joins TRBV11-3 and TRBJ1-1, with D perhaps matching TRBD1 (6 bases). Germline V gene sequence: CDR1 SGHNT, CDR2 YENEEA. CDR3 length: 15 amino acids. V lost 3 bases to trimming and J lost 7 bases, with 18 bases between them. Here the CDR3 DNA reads TGTGCCAGCAGCTTGCGGGGGGCGAGTACGGGTGAAGCTTTCTTT. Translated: CASSLRGASTGEAFF.

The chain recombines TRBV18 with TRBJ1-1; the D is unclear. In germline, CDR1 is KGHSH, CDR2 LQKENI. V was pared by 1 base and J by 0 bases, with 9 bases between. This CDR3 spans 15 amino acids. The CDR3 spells CASSPRQSLNTEAFF. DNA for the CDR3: TGTGCCAGCTCACCACGACAAAGCTTGAACACTGAAGCTTTCTTT.

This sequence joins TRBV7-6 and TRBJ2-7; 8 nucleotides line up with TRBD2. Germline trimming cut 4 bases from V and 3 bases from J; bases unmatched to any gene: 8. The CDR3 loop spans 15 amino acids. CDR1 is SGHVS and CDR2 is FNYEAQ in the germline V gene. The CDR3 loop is CASSSRRLAGYEQYF. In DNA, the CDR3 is TGTGCCAGCAGCTCCCGTAGGCTAGCGGGCTACGAGCAGTACTTC. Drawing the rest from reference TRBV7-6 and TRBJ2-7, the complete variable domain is GAGVSQSPRYKVTKRGQDVALRCDPISGHVSLYWYRQALGQGPEFLTYFNYEAQQDKSGLPNDRFSAERPEGSISTLTIQRTEQRDSAMYRCASSSRRLAGYEQYFGPGTRLTVT.